This T cell receptor beta chain was recovered during a study of shared clonotypes between healthy human individuals. General study points: It was expected that sequencing depth would affect clonotype sharing among donors. Generation of non-shared clonotypes was less probable than generation of clonotypes shared by all four donors.

This clone was seen once. Its target is unknown. The germline V gene has CDR1 SGHAT and CDR2 FQNNGV. Trimming stripped 4 bases from V and 6 bases from J, with 10 bases between. CDR3 length equals 12 residues. Deep was the level used in running the assay. Every immunoSEQ plate was one replicate of a subset's evenly spread DNA. Assay used: immunoSEQ multiplex PCR; TCRdb lists only in-frame clones, some missing. The profile covers roughly 2.4 million clones, with nearly 97% appearing a single time and around 0.13% taken by the ten largest. This receptor was obtained from a man younger than 35 in good health. The rearrangement joins TRBV11-2 to TRBJ2-7; D uncertain. Sample: naive CD4+ T cells sorted from blood. Subset described: CD45RA+ positively selected. The CDR3 nucleotides are TGTGCCAGCAGCTCCCTTCTTCGCGAGCAGTACTTC. Its translation is CASSSLLREQYF.